The 9 T cell receptor beta chains presented below share a single source sample, sequenced in a study of T cell therapy after organ transplantation. Time point specified: 20-29 weeks after completion of therapy. No antigen has been assigned to these receptors. Clones were sequenced by immunoSEQ multiplex PCR, and TCRdb holds only the in-frame ones, with some missing. This table has roughly 20,000 clones, roughly 84% appearing once. Sequenced here: CD8+ T cells from blood, sampled after autologous CMV-specific T cell therapy. The receptors shown here come from a human patient who had received a solid organ transplant and had CMV disease. T cells may partly derive from the graft donor.

The chain has TRBV7-3 and TRBJ2-2, with D unresolved. The germline V gene has CDR1 SGHTA and CDR2 FQGTGA. V was shortened by 5 bases and J by 1 base, with 2 bases between the two germline ends. This CDR3 spans 12 amino acids. The CDR3 spells CASSRNTGELFF. CDR3 sequence (DNA): TGTGCCAGCAGCAGGAACACCGGGGAGCTGTTTTTT.

The chain combines TRBV5-6 with TRBJ2-5, with D perhaps TRBD1 (6 bases). CDR3 length: 12 residues. V lost 4 bases to trimming and J lost 7 bases, with 11 bases between them. The germline gives CDR1 SGHDT, CDR2 YYEEEE. The CDR3 reads CASSPGVGTQYF. The CDR3 DNA is TGTGCCAGCAGCCCAGGGGTGGGGACCCAGTACTTC.

The genes are TRBV29-1 and TRBJ2-3; no reliable D call. Trimming stripped 0 bases from V and 0 bases from J, with 13 bases between. There are 16 residues in the CDR3. Germline V gene sequence: CDR1 SQVTM, CDR2 ANQGSEA. This CDR3 reads CSVEDRRKTSTDTQYF. CDR3 in DNA: TGCAGCGTTGAAGATCGGCGGAAAACTAGCACAGATACGCAGTATTTT.

The V call is TRBV28, the J call TRBJ2-3; 10 bases line up with TRBD2. Germline CDR1 MDHEN, CDR2 SYDVKM. This CDR3 contains 18 residues. The junction had 14 bases not matched to a gene; V was cut back by 8 bases and J by 0 bases. The CDR3 DNA follows: TGTGCCAGCTGGACAGGCGCCCTAGCGGGGGTTAGCACAGATACGCAGTATTTT. This translates into CASWTGALAGVSTDTQYF. The whole variable domain, remainder taken from reference TRBV28 and TRBJ2-3, is DVKVTQSSRYLVKRTGEKVFLECVQDMDHENMFWYRQDPGLGLRLIYFSYDVKMKEKGDIPEGYSVSREKKERFSLILESASTNQTSMYLCASWTGALAGVSTDTQYFGPGTRLTVL.

The chain couples TRBV4-1 to TRBJ1-2; a possible D gene is TRBD1 (6 bases). The CDR3 runs to 17 residues. The germline V and J ends were trimmed by 4 bases and 1 base, with 19 bases remaining between them. Germline V CDR1 and CDR2: MGHRA, YSYEKL. CDR3 DNA sequence: TGCGCCAGCAGCCCTAAGGGCAGGGGAAACCTTAACTATGGCTACACCTTC. This gives the protein CASSPKGRGNLNYGYTF.

This chain joins TRBV9 and TRBJ1-2; D is possibly TRBD1 (6 bases). In germline, CDR1 is SGDLS, CDR2 YYNGEE. V lost 0 bases and J 7 bases, leaving 13 bases between the germline ends. The CDR3 consists of 14 residues. DNA of the CDR3: TGTGCCAGCAGCGTAGACCCCCCCAGGGGTGGCTACACCTTC. It translates to CASSVDPPRGGYTF.

The gene calls are TRBV4-3 and TRBJ2-1; 9 positions match TRBD2. Per the germline V gene, CDR1 is LGHNA and CDR2 is YSLEER. V lost 4 bases, J lost 8 bases, and 9 bases stayed unmatched. This CDR3 is built from 15 residues. CDR3 sequence (DNA): TGCGCCAGCAGCCCAACGGGACTAGCATCCCATGAGCAGTTCTTC. Translation gives CASSPTGLASHEQFF.

The rearrangement joins TRBV4-3 to TRBJ2-2; D is ambiguous. The CDR3 length is 16 residues. The V end lost 0 bases, the J end lost 10 bases, and 18 bases lay between the germline ends. Per the germline V gene, CDR1 is LGHNA and CDR2 is YSLEER. CDR3 DNA: TGCGCCAGCAGCCAAGATGAAGGGCCACTGGGAAAGGAGCTGTTTTTT. Translated: CASSQDEGPLGKELFF.

This chain connects TRBV19 to TRBJ2-3; 8 nucleotides match TRBD2. Trimming cost V 3 bases and J 1 base; bases outside gene matches: 12. The germline gives CDR1 LNHDA, CDR2 SQIVND (reference sequence). The CDR3 has 18 amino acids. CDR3 protein: CASSMKAGVILGTDTQYF. In nucleotides, the CDR3 is TGTGCCAGTAGTATGAAAGCGGGAGTAATATTGGGCACAGATACGCAGTATTTT.